A selection of T cell receptor beta chains follows, all from one sample in a study of cytomegalovirus exposure and HLA in healthy donors. TCRdb's table, derived via immunoSEQ multiplex PCR, lists solely in-frame clones and lacks some. The sample shows 240,000 or so clones, about 80% of them seen only once. The sequencing sample was made of PBMCs. The source of these receptors is a woman aged 60-75 years in good health and CMV-seropositive. Each CDR3 is given with its conserved first and last residue. The order of the fields is J gene, V gene, D gene, clone size, CDR3 DNA, CDR3 protein. The D gene is left open where the match is weak. Size is omitted from some rows. Given values are once, few, many or a class for expanded clones.

j_gene: TRBJ1-5
v_gene: TRBV7-9
d_gene: NA
abundance: once
CDR3nt: TGTGCCAGCAGCCGCTCCCCAACAGAGCCCCAGCATTTT
CDR3aa: CASSRSPTEPQHF

j_gene: TRBJ2-1
v_gene: TRBV5-6
d_gene: NA
abundance: NA
CDR3nt: TGTGCCAGCAGCTTCCCGCGGGATCTCTACAATGAGCAGTTCTTC
CDR3aa: CASSFPRDLYNEQFF

j_gene: TRBJ2-7
v_gene: TRBV19
d_gene: TRBD1
abundance: NA
CDR3nt: TGTGCCAGTAGCTGGGACAGCTACGAGCAGTACTTC
CDR3aa: CASSWDSYEQYF

j_gene: TRBJ2-7
v_gene: TRBV18
d_gene: NA
abundance: NA
CDR3nt: TGTGCCAGCTCACAGGGGTCGTACGAGCAGTACTTC
CDR3aa: CASSQGSYEQYF

j_gene: TRBJ2-3
v_gene: TRBV15
d_gene: TRBD2
abundance: NA
CDR3nt: TGTGCCACCAGCAGAGGTTCGACTAGCGGGGGCACAGATACGCAGTATTTT
CDR3aa: CATSRGSTSGGTDTQYF

j_gene: TRBJ1-4
v_gene: TRBV5-1
d_gene: TRBD1
abundance: NA
CDR3nt: TGCGCCAGCAGCTTGGCGGACAGGGTGTCGGGTGAAAAACTGTTTTTT
CDR3aa: CASSLADRVSGEKLFF

j_gene: TRBJ2-7
v_gene: TRBV7-9
d_gene: TRBD2
abundance: NA
CDR3nt: TGTGCCAGCAGTCAGGGACTAGCGGGATACGAGCAGTACTTC
CDR3aa: CASSQGLAGYEQYF

j_gene: TRBJ2-3
v_gene: TRBV19
d_gene: NA
abundance: NA
CDR3nt: TGTGCCAGTAGTCAACCAGGACAGAGCACAGATACGCAGTATTTT
CDR3aa: CASSQPGQSTDTQYF

j_gene: TRBJ1-1
v_gene: TRBV25-1
d_gene: TRBD1
abundance: NA
CDR3nt: TGTGCCAGCAGTACCGGGACAGGGAACACTGAAGCTTTCTTT
CDR3aa: CASSTGTGNTEAFF

j_gene: TRBJ1-3
v_gene: TRBV6-5
d_gene: NA
abundance: few
CDR3nt: TGTGCCAGCAGTTTGTCAAACTCTGGAAACACCATATATTTT
CDR3aa: CASSLSNSGNTIYF

j_gene: TRBJ1-5
v_gene: TRBV10-3
d_gene: NA
abundance: few
CDR3nt: TGTGCCATCAGTGAGCACGACAAGGCGGGTCAGCCCCAGCATTTT
CDR3aa: CAISEHDKAGQPQHF

j_gene: TRBJ2-7
v_gene: TRBV9
d_gene: NA
abundance: NA
CDR3nt: TGTGCCAGCAGCGCCGGGAGTGGGTACGAGCAGTACTTC
CDR3aa: CASSAGSGYEQYF

j_gene: TRBJ2-1
v_gene: TRBV19
d_gene: TRBD2
abundance: NA
CDR3nt: TGTGCCAGTACCGCGACTAGCGGGATCCTGCGTGGCTCCTACAATGAGCAGTTCTTC
CDR3aa: CASTATSGILRGSYNEQFF

j_gene: TRBJ1-1
v_gene: TRBV10-3
d_gene: TRBD1
abundance: once
CDR3nt: TGTGCCATCAGTGGGGGGACAGGCGGCACTGAAGCTTTCTTT
CDR3aa: CAISGGTGGTEAFF

j_gene: TRBJ2-7
v_gene: TRBV9
d_gene: TRBD1
abundance: NA
CDR3nt: TGTGCCAGCAGCACCTTGGGACAGGGTCCTTACGAGCAGTACTTC
CDR3aa: CASSTLGQGPYEQYF

j_gene: TRBJ1-1
v_gene: TRBV5-1
d_gene: NA
abundance: NA
CDR3nt: TGCGCCAGCAGCTTGGGCTCCCGACTTACTGAAGCTTTCTTT
CDR3aa: CASSLGSRLTEAFF

j_gene: TRBJ1-3
v_gene: TRBV6-5
d_gene: NA
abundance: NA
CDR3nt: TGTGCCATCTCGCGGCCTCCTTTCGGAAACACCATATATTTT
CDR3aa: CAISRPPFGNTIYF

j_gene: TRBJ1-2
v_gene: TRBV5-4
d_gene: NA
abundance: NA
CDR3nt: TGTGCCAGCAGCTTGGACAGAAACTATGGCTACACCTTC
CDR3aa: CASSLDRNYGYTF

j_gene: TRBJ2-7
v_gene: TRBV15
d_gene: NA
abundance: few
CDR3nt: TGTGCCACCGCAAAAGGGTGGAGGAAGGACGAGCAGTACTTC
CDR3aa: CATAKGWRKDEQYF

j_gene: TRBJ2-3
v_gene: TRBV29-1
d_gene: NA
abundance: NA
CDR3nt: TGCAGCGTGAGCAGCACAGATACGCAGTATTTT
CDR3aa: CSVSSTDTQYF